The T cell receptor (beta chain) described here comes from a study of control samples from healthy donors and cancer patients. This table comes from immunoSEQ multiplex PCR, and its TCRdb copy is limited to in-frame clones, with some not included. The sample has 55,000 to 85,000 clones, about 87% seen once; the top ten hold under 2.5%. The receptor was isolated from a woman in her forties or fifties with head and neck cancer. Material for sequencing was PBMCs.

CDR3 in amino acids: CASSFSRNQPQHF. As DNA, the CDR3 is TGTGCCAGCAGTTTTAGCAGAAATCAGCCCCAGCATTTT. V is TRBV12-3 or TRBV12-4 and J is TRBJ1-5; D gene ambiguous. The germline V and J ends were trimmed by 3 bases and 4 bases, with 7 bases remaining between them. The CDR3 loop spans 13 amino acids.